This entry concerns a single TCR beta chain. The antigen is not known. This CDR3 region has 17 residues. V lost 5 bases, J lost 0 bases, and 9 bases stayed unmatched. Germline CDR1 reads MDHEN; CDR2 reads SYDVKM. Treatment noted: around 19 received Ad26.COV2.S at low or high dose, single or two shots; roughly five received placebo; per-sample allocation not given. On day 63 after the first injection, vaccine and placebo recipients gave samples. Wuhan-strain SARS-CoV-2 spike was expressed by the Ad26 vector that made up the vaccine. The source of the sample is a study of Ad26.COV2.S vaccination and SARS-CoV-2 variants. Across the whole study: Intramuscular Ad26.COV2.S doses were given once or twice, 56 days apart.

The table came from immunoSEQ multiplex PCR; TCRdb's copy has only in-frame clones and leaves some out. Of hundreds of thousands of clones listed, around 89% are singletons. Study observations and caveats: Overall T cell responses may have been underestimated by the analyses of TCR breadth and depth.

The receptor's source is a person aged 18-65 years who received the Ad26.COV2.S COVID-19 vaccine or a placebo. The source material was peripheral blood, sampled in a trial of Ad26.COV2.S vaccine versus placebo. The chain joins TRBV28 to TRBJ2-4; 8 bases fit TRBD1. The CDR3 is CASSEQGGEVAKNIQYF. Here the CDR3 DNA reads TGTGCCAGCAGTGAACAGGGGGGCGAGGTAGCCAAAAACATTCAGTACTTC.